This T cell receptor (beta chain) was sequenced during a study of shared clonotypes between healthy human individuals. General study findings and limits: Measured sharing among donors was expected to vary with sequencing depth.

Germline CDR1 PRHDT, CDR2 FYEKMQ (reference sequence). The CDR3 contains 18 residues. The V end lost 2 bases, the J end lost 2 bases, and 16 bases lay between the germline ends. Of note for this clone: Its specificity is not known.

Assay execution proceeded at the deep level. Sequencing used immunoSEQ multiplex PCR; TCRdb keeps in-frame clones, though not all of them. The sample has some 1 million clones; more than 60% are singletons. The sequenced sample was memory CD4+ T cells sorted from blood. Sample subset: CD45RA-negative fraction. The gene calls are TRBV13 and TRBJ2-6; tentatively, D is TRBD2 (7 bases). This clonotype was obtained from a man younger than 35 in good health. CDR3 sequence (DNA): TGTGCCAGCAGCTTATGGGCGGGGGCCAGGGCTGGGGCCAACGTCCTGACTTTC. Its translation: CASSLWAGARAGANVLTF.